This T cell receptor beta chain was retrieved from a study of control samples from healthy donors and cancer patients. Germline assignment: CDR1 LGHDT and CDR2 YNNKEL (reference sequence). The CDR3 sequence is 14 residues long. V was shortened by 0 bases and J by 4 bases, with 9 bases between the two germline ends. The data were produced by immunoSEQ multiplex PCR, yet TCRdb's version contains in-frame clones alone and is incomplete. Of some 82,000 clones listed, approximately 82% were seen once; the top ten hold around a tenth. The chain uses TRBV3-1 (or the pseudogene TRBV3-2) and TRBJ1-2; D is undetermined. This TCR derives from a man aged 55 to 70 with head and neck cancer. The sample comprised PBMCs. The CDR3 sequence is CASSQDLGGYGYTF. The CDR3 nucleotides are TGTGCCAGCAGCCAAGATTTGGGCGGCTATGGCTACACCTTC.